This record covers a single T cell receptor beta chain. Its antigen is currently unknown. This sample stems from a study of blood T cells in healthy people across ages. Study conclusions and caveats: A roughly linear fall in TCR beta diversity per million T cells was seen with increasing age. The study found more naive CD4+ cells and higher diversity in long-lived than aged donors.

Alongside a J-beta primer mix, a sample-barcoded 5' primer served in a second PCR lasting about 7 to 11 cycles. The template-switch adaptor was a 5' adaptor with 12 random nucleotides. It tagged each cDNA molecule. TCRdb reanalysed the 5' RACE reads using MiXCR and keeps one entry per CDR3 protein. The data hold 1.5 million to 2 million distinct CDR3 sequences, with 49% observed a single time. The V end was cut by 2 bases, the J end by 0 bases, with 35 bases between. The CDR3 sequence is 24 residues long. Germline V gives CDR1 MNHEY, CDR2 SVGEGT. Total RNA extraction produced at least 5.5 micrograms (per sample) for the study.

The source material was blood. The source of this sequence is a woman in her thirties or forties in good health. The rearrangement links TRBV6-2 or TRBV6-3 to TRBJ1-5, with D possibly being TRBD1 (6 bases). CDR3 sequence (DNA): TGTGCCAGCAGTTACGGAGGTCGACAGGCCAGCGTAGTCCTACCGCTCTATAGCAATCAGCCCCAGCATTTT. Translated, it gives CASSYGGRQASVVLPLYSNQPQHF.